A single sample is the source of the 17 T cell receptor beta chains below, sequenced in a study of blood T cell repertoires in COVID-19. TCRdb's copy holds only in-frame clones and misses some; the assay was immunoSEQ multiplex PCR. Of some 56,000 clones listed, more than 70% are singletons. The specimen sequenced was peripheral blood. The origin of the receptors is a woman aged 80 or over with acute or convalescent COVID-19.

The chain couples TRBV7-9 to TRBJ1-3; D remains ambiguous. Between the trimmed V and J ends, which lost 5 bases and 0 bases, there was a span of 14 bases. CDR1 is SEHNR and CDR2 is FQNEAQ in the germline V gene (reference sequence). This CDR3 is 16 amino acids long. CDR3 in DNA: TGTGCCAGCAGCCCGCTGCGGAAAGTCTCTGGAAACACCATATATTTT. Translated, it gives CASSPLRKVSGNTIYF.

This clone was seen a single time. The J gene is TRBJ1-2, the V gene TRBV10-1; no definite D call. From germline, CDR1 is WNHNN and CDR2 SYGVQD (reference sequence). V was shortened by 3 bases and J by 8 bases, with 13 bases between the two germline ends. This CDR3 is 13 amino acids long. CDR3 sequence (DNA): TGCGCCAGCAGTGAAGATGTGGGCCAGGGCTACACCTTC. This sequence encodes CASSEDVGQGYTF.

CDR3 bases: TGTGCCAGCAGCTGGGGCGCTGGAAACACCATATATTTT. Its protein product is CASSWGAGNTIYF. The chain joins TRBV11-3 to TRBJ1-3; D is perhaps TRBD1 (5 bases). V gave up 4 bases and J gave up 2 bases, with 6 bases separating them. Germline V gene lookup returns CDR1 SGHNT and CDR2 YENEEA. The CDR3 has 13 residues.

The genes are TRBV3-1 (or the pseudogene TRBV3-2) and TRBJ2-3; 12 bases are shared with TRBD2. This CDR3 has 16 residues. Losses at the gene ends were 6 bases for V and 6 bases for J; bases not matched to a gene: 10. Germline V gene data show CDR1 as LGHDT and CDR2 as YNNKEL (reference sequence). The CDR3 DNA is TGTGCCAGCAGTGAGACTAGCGGGAGCCGTTGGGATACGCAGTATTTT. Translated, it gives CASSETSGSRWDTQYF.

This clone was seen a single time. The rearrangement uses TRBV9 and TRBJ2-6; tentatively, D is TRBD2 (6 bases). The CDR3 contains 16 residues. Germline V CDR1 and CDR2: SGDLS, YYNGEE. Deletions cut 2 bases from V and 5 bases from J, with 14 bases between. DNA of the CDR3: TGTGCCAGCAGCGTGAGCGCGGGGACCTGGGCCAACGTCCTGACTTTC. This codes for CASSVSAGTWANVLTF.

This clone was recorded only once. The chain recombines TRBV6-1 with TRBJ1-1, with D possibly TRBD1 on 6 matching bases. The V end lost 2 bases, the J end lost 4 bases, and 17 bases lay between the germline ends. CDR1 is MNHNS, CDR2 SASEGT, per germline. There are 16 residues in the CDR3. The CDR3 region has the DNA TGTGCCAGCAGTGAAAGTTTCGCAGGGGTTGGCACTGAAGCTTTCTTT. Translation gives CASSESFAGVGTEAFF.

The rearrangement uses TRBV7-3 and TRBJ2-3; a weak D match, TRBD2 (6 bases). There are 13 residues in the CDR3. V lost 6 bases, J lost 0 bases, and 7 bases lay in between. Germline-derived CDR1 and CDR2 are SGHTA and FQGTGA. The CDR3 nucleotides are TGTGCCAGCAGAAGCGGGAGCACAGATACGCAGTATTTT. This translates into CASRSGSTDTQYF.

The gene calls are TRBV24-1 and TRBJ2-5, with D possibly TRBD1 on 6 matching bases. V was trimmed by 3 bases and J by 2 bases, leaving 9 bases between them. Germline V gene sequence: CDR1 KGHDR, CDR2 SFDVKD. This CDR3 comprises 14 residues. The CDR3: CATSDPGQQETQYF. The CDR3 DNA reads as TGTGCCACCAGTGATCCCGGACAGCAAGAGACCCAGTACTTC.

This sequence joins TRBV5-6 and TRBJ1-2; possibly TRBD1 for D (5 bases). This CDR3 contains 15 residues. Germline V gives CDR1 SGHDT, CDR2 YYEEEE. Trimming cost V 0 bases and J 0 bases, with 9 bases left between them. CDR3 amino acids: CASSLERGTNYGYTF. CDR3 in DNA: TGTGCCAGCAGCTTGGAGCGGGGGACTAACTATGGCTACACCTTC.

The CDR3 DNA sequence: TGTGCCAGCAGCACAGAGAGCGGGAGGAGGGACGGCGGGGAGCTGTTTTTT. Its translation: CASSTESGRRDGGELFF. The chain links TRBV7-3 to TRBJ2-2, with 9 positions matching TRBD2. CDR1 is SGHTA and CDR2 is FQGTGA in the germline V gene. V lost 5 bases, J lost 7 bases, and 14 bases stayed unmatched. CDR3 length: 17 residues.

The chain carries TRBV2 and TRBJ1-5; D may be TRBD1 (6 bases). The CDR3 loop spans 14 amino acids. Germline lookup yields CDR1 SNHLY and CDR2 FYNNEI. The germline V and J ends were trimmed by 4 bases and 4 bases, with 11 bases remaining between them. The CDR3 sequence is CASSVKQGNQPQHF. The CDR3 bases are TGTGCCAGCAGTGTTAAACAGGGTAATCAGCCCCAGCATTTT.

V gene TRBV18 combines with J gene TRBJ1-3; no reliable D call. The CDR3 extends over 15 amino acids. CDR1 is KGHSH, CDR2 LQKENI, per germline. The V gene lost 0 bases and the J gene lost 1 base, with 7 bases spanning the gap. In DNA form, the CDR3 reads TGTGCCAGCTCACCACCGGGCAAATCTGGAAACACCATATATTTT. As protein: CASSPPGKSGNTIYF.

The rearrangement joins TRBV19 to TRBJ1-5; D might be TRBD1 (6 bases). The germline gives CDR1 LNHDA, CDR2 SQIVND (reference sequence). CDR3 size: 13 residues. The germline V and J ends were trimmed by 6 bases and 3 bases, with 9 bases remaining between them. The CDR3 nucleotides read TGTGCCAGTAGCAACAGGGACAATCAGCCCCAGCATTTT. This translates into CASSNRDNQPQHF.

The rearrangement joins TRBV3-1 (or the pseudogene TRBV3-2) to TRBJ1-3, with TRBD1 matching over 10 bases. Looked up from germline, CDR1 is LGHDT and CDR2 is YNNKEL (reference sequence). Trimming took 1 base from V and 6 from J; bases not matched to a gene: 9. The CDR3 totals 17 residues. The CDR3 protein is CASSQVETGGEENTIYF. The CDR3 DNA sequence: TGTGCCAGCAGCCAAGTCGAGACAGGGGGCGAGGAAAACACCATATATTTT.

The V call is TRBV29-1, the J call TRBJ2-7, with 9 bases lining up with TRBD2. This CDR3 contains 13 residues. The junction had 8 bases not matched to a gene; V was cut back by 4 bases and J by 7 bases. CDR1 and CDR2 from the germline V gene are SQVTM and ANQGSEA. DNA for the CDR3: TGCAGCGTTGGTCAGGACAGCGGGGGGGAGCAGTACTTC. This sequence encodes CSVGQDSGGEQYF.

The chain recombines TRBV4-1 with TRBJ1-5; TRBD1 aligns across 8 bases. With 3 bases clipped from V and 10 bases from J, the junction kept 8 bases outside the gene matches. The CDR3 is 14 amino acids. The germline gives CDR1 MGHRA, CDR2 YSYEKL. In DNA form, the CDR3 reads TGCGCCAGCAGCCACTTAACAGGACAGGGCCCCCAGCATTTT. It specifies CASSHLTGQGPQHF.

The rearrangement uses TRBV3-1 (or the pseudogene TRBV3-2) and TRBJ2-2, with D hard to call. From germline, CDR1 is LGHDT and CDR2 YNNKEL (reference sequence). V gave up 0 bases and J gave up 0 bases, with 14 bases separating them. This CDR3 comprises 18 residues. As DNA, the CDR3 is TGTGCCAGCAGCCAAGATTTCGAGAAACTACCGAACACCGGGGAGCTGTTTTTT. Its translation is CASSQDFEKLPNTGELFF.